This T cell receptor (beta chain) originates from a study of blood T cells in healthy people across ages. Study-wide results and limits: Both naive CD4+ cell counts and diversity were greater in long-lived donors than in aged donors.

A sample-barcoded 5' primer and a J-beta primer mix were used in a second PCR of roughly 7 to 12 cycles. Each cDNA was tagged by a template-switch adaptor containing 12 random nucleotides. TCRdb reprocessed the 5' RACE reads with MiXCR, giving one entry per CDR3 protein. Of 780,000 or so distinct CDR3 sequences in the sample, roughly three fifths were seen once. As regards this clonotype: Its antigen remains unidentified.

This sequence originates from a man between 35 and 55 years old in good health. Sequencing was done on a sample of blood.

As DNA, the CDR3 is TGCAGTGCTAGGCCGGGGGTAGCTCTTGAGTGGGAGCAGTACTTC. Its protein is CSARPGVALEWEQYF. The rearrangement links TRBV20-1 to TRBJ2-7; tentatively, D is TRBD2 (6 bases). Trimming removed 3 bases from V and 7 bases from J, with 22 bases in between. The germline CDR1 and CDR2 sequences are DFQATT and SNEGSKA (reference sequence). The CDR3 sequence is 15 residues long.